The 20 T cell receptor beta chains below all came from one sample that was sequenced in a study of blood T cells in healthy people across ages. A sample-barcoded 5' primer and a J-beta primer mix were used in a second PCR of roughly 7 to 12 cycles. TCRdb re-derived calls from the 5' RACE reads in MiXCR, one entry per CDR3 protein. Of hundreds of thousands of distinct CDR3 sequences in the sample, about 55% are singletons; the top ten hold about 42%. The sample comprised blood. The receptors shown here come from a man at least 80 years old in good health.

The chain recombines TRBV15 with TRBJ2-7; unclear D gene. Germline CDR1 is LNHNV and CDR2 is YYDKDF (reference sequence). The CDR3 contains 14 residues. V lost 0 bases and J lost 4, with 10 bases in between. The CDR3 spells CATSRDNSRYEQYF. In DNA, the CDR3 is TGTGCCACCAGCAGAGACAACAGCCGTTACGAGCAGTACTTC. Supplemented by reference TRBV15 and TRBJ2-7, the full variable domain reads DAMVIQNPRYQVTQFGKPVTLSCSQTLNHNVMYWYQQKSSQAPKLLFHYYDKDFNNEADTPDNFQSRRPNTSFCFLDIRSPGLGDTAMYLCATSRDNSRYEQYFGPGTRLTVT.

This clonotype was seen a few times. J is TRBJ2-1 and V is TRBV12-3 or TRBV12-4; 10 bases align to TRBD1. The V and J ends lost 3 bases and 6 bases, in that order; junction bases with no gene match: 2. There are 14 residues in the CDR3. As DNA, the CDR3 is TGTGCCAGCAGTTTCGGGACAGGGGTCAATGAGCAGTTCTTC. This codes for CASSFGTGVNEQFF.

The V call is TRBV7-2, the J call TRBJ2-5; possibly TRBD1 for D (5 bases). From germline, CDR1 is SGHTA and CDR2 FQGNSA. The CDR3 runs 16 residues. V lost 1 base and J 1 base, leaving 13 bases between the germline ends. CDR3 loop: CASSLGGLVFQETQYF. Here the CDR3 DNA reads TGTGCCAGCAGCTTAGGGGGCCTGGTATTCCAAGAGACCCAGTACTTC.

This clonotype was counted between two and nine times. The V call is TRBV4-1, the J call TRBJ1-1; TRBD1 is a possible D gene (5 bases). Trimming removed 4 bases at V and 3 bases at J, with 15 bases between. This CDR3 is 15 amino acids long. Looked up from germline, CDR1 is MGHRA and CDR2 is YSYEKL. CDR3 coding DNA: TGCGCCAGCAGCCCGGCCCAGGGAGGTGACACTGAAGCTTTCTTT. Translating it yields CASSPAQGGDTEAFF.

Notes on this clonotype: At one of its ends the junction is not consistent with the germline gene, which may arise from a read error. Here the CDR3 DNA reads TGTGCCAGCAGTGAGGGGGATCACAATGAGCAGTTCTTC. It is translated as CASSEGDHNEQFF. The chain has TRBV10-3 and TRBJ2-1; TRBD1 might be the D (6 bases). Germline V gene lookup returns CDR1 ENHRY and CDR2 SYGVKD. CDR3 length: 13 residues.

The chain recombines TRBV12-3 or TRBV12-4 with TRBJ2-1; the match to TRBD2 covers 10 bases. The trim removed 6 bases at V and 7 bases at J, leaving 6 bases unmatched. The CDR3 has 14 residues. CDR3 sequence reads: CASRTSGVINEQFF. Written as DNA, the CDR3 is TGTGCCAGCAGAACTAGCGGGGTTATAAATGAGCAGTTCTTC.

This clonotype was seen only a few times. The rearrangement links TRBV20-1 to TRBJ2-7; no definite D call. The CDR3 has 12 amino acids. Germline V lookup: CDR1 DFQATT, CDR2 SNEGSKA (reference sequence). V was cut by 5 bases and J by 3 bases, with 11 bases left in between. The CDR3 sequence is CSALGPVYEQYF. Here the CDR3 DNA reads TGCAGTGCTCTAGGACCTGTCTACGAGCAGTACTTC.

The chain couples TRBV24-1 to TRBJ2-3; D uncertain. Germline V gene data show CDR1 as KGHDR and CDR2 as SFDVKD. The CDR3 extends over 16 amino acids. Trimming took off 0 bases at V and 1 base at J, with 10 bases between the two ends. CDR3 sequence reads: CATSDLEFGGTDTQYF. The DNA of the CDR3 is TGTGCCACCAGTGATTTGGAGTTTGGGGGCACAGATACGCAGTATTTT.

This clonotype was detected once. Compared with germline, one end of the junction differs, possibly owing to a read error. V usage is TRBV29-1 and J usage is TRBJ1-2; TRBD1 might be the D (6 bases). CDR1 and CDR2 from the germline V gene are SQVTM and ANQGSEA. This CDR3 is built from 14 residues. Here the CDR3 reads CSVDRERGGCGYTF. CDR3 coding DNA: TGCAGTGTTGATCGGGAGCGGGGGGGCTGTGGCTACACCTTC.

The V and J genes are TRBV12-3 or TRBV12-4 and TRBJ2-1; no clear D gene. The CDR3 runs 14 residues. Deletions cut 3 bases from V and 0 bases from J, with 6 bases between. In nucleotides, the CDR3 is TGTGCCAGCAGTTTTGGGATCTCCTACAATGAGCAGTTCTTC. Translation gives CASSFGISYNEQFF.

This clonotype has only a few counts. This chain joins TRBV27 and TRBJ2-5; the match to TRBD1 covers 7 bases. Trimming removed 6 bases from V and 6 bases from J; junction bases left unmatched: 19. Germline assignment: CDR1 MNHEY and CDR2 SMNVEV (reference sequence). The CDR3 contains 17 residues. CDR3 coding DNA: TGTGCCAGCAGCGTCAGTTGGGTCCGGGACAGTGGAAAGACCCAGTACTTC. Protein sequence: CASSVSWVRDSGKTQYF.

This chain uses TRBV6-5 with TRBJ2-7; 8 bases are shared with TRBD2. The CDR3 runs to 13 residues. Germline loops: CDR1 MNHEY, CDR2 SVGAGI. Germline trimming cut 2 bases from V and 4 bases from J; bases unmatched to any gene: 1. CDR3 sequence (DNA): TGTGCCAGCAGTTACGCGGGAGGTTACGAGCAGTACTTC. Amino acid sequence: CASSYAGGYEQYF.

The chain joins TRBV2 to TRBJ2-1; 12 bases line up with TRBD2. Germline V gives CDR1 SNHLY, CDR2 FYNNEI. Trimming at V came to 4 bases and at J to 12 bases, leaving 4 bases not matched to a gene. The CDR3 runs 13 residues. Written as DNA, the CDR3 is TGTGCCAGCAGTGCGACTAGCGGGAGAAGGCAGTTCTTC. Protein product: CASSATSGRRQFF.

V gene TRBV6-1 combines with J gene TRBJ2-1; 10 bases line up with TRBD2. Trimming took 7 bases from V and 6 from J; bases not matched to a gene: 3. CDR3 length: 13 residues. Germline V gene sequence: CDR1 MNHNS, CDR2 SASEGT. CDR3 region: CASTSGSRNEQFF. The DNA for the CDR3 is TGTGCCAGCACTAGCGGGAGTCGCAATGAGCAGTTCTTC.

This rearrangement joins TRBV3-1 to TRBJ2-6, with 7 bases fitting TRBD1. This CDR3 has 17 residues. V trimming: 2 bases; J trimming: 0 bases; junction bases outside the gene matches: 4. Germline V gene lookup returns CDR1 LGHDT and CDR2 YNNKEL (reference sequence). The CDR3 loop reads CASSQRDSPSGANVLTF. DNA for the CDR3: TGTGCCAGCAGCCAACGGGACAGCCCCTCTGGGGCCAACGTCCTGACTTTC.

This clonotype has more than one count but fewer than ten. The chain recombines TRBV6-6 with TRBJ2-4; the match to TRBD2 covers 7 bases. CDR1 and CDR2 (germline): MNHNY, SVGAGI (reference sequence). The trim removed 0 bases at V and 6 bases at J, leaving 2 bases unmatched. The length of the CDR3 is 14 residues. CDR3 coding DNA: TGTGCCAGCAGTTACTCGGGGGGGAGAAACATTCAGTACTTC. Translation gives CASSYSGGRNIQYF.

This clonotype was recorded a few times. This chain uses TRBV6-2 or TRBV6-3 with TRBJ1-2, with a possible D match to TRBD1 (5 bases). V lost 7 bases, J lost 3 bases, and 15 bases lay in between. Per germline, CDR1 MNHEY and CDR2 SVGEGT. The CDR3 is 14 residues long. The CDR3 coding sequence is TGTGCCAGCAACCCGAGGGGACCGTACTATGGCTACACCTTC. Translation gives CASNPRGPYYGYTF.

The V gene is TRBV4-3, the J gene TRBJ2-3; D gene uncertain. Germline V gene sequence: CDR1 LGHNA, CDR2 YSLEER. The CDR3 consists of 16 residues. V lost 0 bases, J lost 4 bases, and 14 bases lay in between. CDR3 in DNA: TGCGCCAGCAGCCAAGAAGCCCCACCATGGGCAGATACGCAGTATTTT. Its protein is CASSQEAPPWADTQYF.

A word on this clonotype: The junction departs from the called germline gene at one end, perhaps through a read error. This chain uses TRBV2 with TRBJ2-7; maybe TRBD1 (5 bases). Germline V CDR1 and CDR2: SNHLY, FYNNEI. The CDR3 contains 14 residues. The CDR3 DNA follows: TGTGCCAGCAGATGGACATCGAGCTCCCACGAGCAGTACTTC. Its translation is CASRWTSSSHEQYF.

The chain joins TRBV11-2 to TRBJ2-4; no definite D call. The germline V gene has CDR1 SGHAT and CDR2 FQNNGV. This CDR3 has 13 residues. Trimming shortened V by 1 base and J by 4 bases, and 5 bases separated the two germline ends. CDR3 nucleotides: TGTGCCAGCAGCTTAGCTGTTAAAAACATTCAGTACTTC. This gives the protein CASSLAVKNIQYF.